A single sample is the source of the 15 T cell receptor beta chains below, sequenced in a study of blood T cells in healthy people across ages. A second PCR of roughly 7 to 11 cycles used a sample-barcoded 5' primer and a J-beta primer mix. TCRdb re-called the 5' RACE reads with MiXCR, one entry per CDR3 protein. The data hold under 2,000,000 distinct CDR3 sequences, with just under 50% observed a single time. The sample was blood. The source is a woman aged 40 to 55 in good health.

This clonotype was seen a few times. In nucleotides, the CDR3 is TGCAGTGCTAGAGATAGCTCCAGAAGGCGCGAGACCCAGTACTTC. Amino acids: CSARDSSRRRETQYF. V and J are TRBV20-1 and TRBJ2-5; D not resolved. Trimming pared 0 bases from V and 5 bases from J, leaving 16 bases between. The CDR3 covers 15 residues. The germline gives CDR1 DFQATT, CDR2 SNEGSKA (reference sequence).

This clonotype has ten or more counts. The chain combines TRBV29-1 with TRBJ2-7; D is possibly TRBD2 (5 bases). The length of the CDR3 is 12 residues. The germline V and J ends were trimmed by 4 bases and 0 bases, with 7 bases remaining between them. Germline CDR1 reads SQVTM; CDR2 reads ANQGSEA. For the CDR3, the DNA is TGCAGCGTTGTACGGGGCTCCTACGAGCAGTACTTC. Protein product: CSVVRGSYEQYF.

V is TRBV18 and J is TRBJ2-7, with D possibly TRBD1 on 5 matching bases. The CDR3 is 14 amino acids. Germline values: CDR1 KGHSH, CDR2 LQKENI. V dropped 3 bases and J dropped 2 bases, with 11 bases sitting between them. Here the CDR3 DNA reads TGTGCCAGCTCACCGGCAGGGCGGCCCTACGAGCAGTACTTC. This gives the protein CASSPAGRPYEQYF.

This clonotype appeared a few times. The chain couples TRBV7-2 to TRBJ2-5; D not certain. The germline V gene has CDR1 SGHTA and CDR2 FQGNSA. The CDR3 is 15 amino acids. The V end lost 5 bases, the J end lost 7 bases, and 20 bases lay between the germline ends. CDR3 region: CASSPLRPLDGTQYF. The CDR3 DNA is TGTGCCAGCAGCCCCTTGAGACCCCTCGATGGGACCCAGTACTTC.

The rearrangement joins TRBV7-2 to TRBJ2-7; TRBD1 matches at 7 bases. J gave up 3 bases and V 4 bases, and 9 bases lay outside the gene matches. The germline CDR1 and CDR2 sequences are SGHTA and FQGNSA. The CDR3 totals 15 residues. The CDR3 region has the DNA TGTGCCAGCAGCTCGACAGGGATCTATCTCTACGAGCAGTACTTC. It encodes CASSSTGIYLYEQYF.

The chain links TRBV6-1 to TRBJ2-4; no clear D gene. V shed 2 bases and J shed 13 bases, with 6 bases lying between them. Per the germline V gene, CDR1 is MNHNS and CDR2 is SASEGT. This CDR3 comprises 10 residues. The CDR3 coding sequence is TGTGCCAGCAGTGAAAGGGTCCAGTACTTC. Translated: CASSERVQYF.

V usage is TRBV7-2 and J usage is TRBJ1-6, with D possibly TRBD1 on 5 matching bases. The CDR3 covers 14 residues. Germline loops: CDR1 SGHTA, CDR2 FQGNSA. The V end lost 1 base, the J end lost 10 bases, and 11 bases lay between the germline ends. The CDR3 is CASSLVRAGSPLHF. The CDR3 nucleotides read TGTGCCAGCAGCTTAGTCAGGGCAGGGTCACCCCTCCACTTT. The full variable domain, rest sourced from reference TRBV7-2 and TRBJ1-6, is GAGVSQSPSNKVTEKGKDVELRCDPISGHTALYWYRQSLGQGLEFLIYFQGNSAPDKSGLPSDRFSAERTGGSVSTLTIQRTQQEDSAVYLCASSLVRAGSPLHFGNGTRLTVT.

V and J are TRBV5-6 and TRBJ2-5; no definite D call. Germline lookup yields CDR1 SGHDT and CDR2 YYEEEE. Trimming took 4 bases from V and 5 from J, leaving 15 bases between them. There are 14 residues in the CDR3. The CDR3 coding sequence is TGTGCCAGCAGCCGGGTAAGGGTTCGGGAGACCCAGTACTTC. Its translation: CASSRVRVRETQYF.

This chain joins TRBV11-1 and TRBJ1-2; D uncertain. Germline V gene sequence: CDR1 SGHAT, CDR2 FQDESV (reference sequence). V lost 0 bases and J lost 6, with 20 bases in between. This CDR3 contains 17 residues. This chain's CDR3 is CASSLALSSPGRHGYTF. CDR3 nucleotides: TGTGCCAGCAGCTTAGCGCTGTCTTCACCTGGGAGGCATGGCTACACCTTC.

Comment on this clonotype: A junction boundary mismatches the germline segment, possibly from a read error. DNA for the CDR3: TGTGCCGGCAGTGAACGACAGTATAGCAATCAGCCCCAGCATTTT. It codes for CAGSERQYSNQPQHF. V and J are TRBV6-1 and TRBJ1-5; weak D call: TRBD1 (5 bases). From germline, CDR1 is MNHNS and CDR2 SASEGT. CDR3 length: 15 residues.

V gene TRBV11-2 combines with J gene TRBJ2-3; 8 nucleotides agree with TRBD2. Per the germline V gene, CDR1 is SGHAT and CDR2 is FQNNGV. CDR3 size: 18 residues. With V trimmed by 2 bases and J by 6 bases, 16 bases remained unmatched. The CDR3 loop is CASSLTSGVTRDVDTQYF. The CDR3, as DNA: TGTGCCAGCAGCTTAACTAGCGGAGTTACAAGGGACGTGGATACGCAGTATTTT.

This clonotype was observed a few times. The chain joins TRBV7-6 to TRBJ2-1, with D perhaps given as TRBD1 or TRBD2 (5 bases each). Between the trimmed V and J ends, which lost 5 bases and 0 bases, there was a span of 20 bases. The CDR3 extends over 18 amino acids. CDR1 and CDR2 from the germline V gene are SGHVS and FNYEAQ. CDR3 nucleotides: TGTGCCAGCAGCCCGCTCATCCGGGACCCGTTCTCCTACAATGAGCAGTTCTTC. Translation gives CASSPLIRDPFSYNEQFF.

The chain joins TRBV12-3 or TRBV12-4 to TRBJ2-1; 13 nucleotides align to TRBD2. The CDR3 runs to 18 residues. V gave up 4 bases and J gave up 0 bases; unmatched junction bases: 6. The CDR3 protein is CASSSGLAGLSSYNEQFF. CDR3 nucleotide sequence: TGTGCCAGCAGTTCGGGACTAGCGGGGTTGAGCTCCTACAATGAGCAGTTCTTC.

This clonotype showed up just once. The chain employs TRBV29-1 and TRBJ1-1; D might be TRBD1 (5 bases). This CDR3 has 11 amino acids. V dropped 4 bases and J dropped 4 bases, with 7 bases sitting between them. Germline assignment: CDR1 SQVTM and CDR2 ANQGSEA. CDR3 amino acids: CSVVGATEAFF. In DNA, the CDR3 is TGCAGCGTTGTAGGGGCCACTGAAGCTTTCTTT.

Only a few counts were recorded for this clonotype. V usage is TRBV20-1 and J usage is TRBJ2-3; the D gene could be TRBD1 or TRBD2 (6 bases each). V lost 3 bases and J lost 6, with 19 bases in between. CDR1 and CDR2 from the germline V gene are DFQATT and SNEGSKA (reference sequence). The CDR3 has 15 amino acids. CDR3: CSASIGGGRVDTQYF. The CDR3 DNA sequence: TGCAGTGCTAGCATTGGTGGGGGGCGTGTGGATACGCAGTATTTT.